The T cell receptor beta chain under discussion was sequenced for a study of OX40 agonist ivuxolimab in advanced cancers. About the research overall: Patients with hepatocellular carcinoma, melanoma, renal cell or head and neck cancer made up the dose-escalation patients.

Comment on this clone: Antigen specificity is unknown.

The CDR3 covers 16 residues. Germline V gene lookup returns CDR1 SGHNT and CDR2 YYREEE (reference sequence). V shed 9 bases, J shed 5 bases, and the junction held 17 bases outside the gene matches. Libraries were prepared by immunoSEQ multiplex PCR; TCRdb keeps only in-frame clonotypes and omits some of them. The sample comprises about 95,000 clones, roughly nine tenths of which are singletons, and approximately 0.36% rests with the top ten. Study-wide results and limits: At 0.1 to 3.0 mg/kg and by week 6, clonal expansion occurred in CD4+ and CD8+ blood T cells.

Sequenced here: CD4+ or CD8+ T cells sorted from blood, sampled in a trial of the OX40 agonist ivuxolimab. This chain uses TRBV5-4 with TRBJ2-5; 9 bases match TRBD1. This clonotype originated in an adult with an advanced solid tumor such as melanoma, head and neck, liver or kidney cancer. DNA of the CDR3: TGTGCCATAGACCAAGGACAGGGGCGGGCTAAGGAGACCCAGTACTTC. It yields the protein CAIDQGQGRAKETQYF.